These T cell receptor beta chains were read from a single sample in a study of T-cell reconstitution after alpha-beta-depleted transplantation in children. TCRdb re-analysed the PCR reads in MiXCR, keeping a single row per CDR3 protein. The data show around 680,000 distinct CDR3 sequences, roughly 15% seen once. Sequences were derived from PBMCs from the stem cell graft donor, sampled from the stem cell graft. These receptors came from a human donor who donated a stem cell graft to a child with acute myeloid leukemia. CDR3s include the opening cysteine and the closing phenylalanine or tryptophan. Each record gives: V gene, D gene, clone size, J gene, CDR3 DNA, CDR3 protein. The D gene is left open where the match is weak. Clone size is not always given. Where it is, it says once, few, many or a class for expanded clones.

TRBV5-1	TRBD2	.	TRBJ2-5	TGCGCCAGCAGAGTAGCGGGGGGGCCTGGGGAGACCCAGTACTTC	CASRVAGGPGETQYF
TRBV29-1	.	many	TRBJ2-2	TGCAGCGTTACACGAACGAACACCGGGGAGCTGTTTTTT	CSVTRTNTGELFF
TRBV30	.	once	TRBJ1-2	TGTGCCTGGAGTGGGACAAACTATGGCTACACCTTC	CAWSGTNYGYTF
TRBV20-1	TRBD1	.	TRBJ1-1	TGCAGTGCTCAGATCCGGGACAGGACTATGAACACTGAAGCTTTCTTT	CSAQIRDRTMNTEAFF
TRBV4-3	.	few	TRBJ2-7	TGCGCCAGCAGCCAAGAAAGGGGCAGTCAGCAGTACTTC	CASSQERGSQQYF
TRBV24-1	.	few	TRBJ2-1	TGTGCCACCAGTGATCCGGAATCAGGTAGCTCCTACAATGAGCAGTTCTTC	CATSDPESGSSYNEQFF
TRBV10-3	.	.	TRBJ2-7	TGTGCCACCCGATCGGACGGTTCCTACGAGCAGTACTTC	CATRSDGSYEQYF
TRBV4-2	.	.	TRBJ1-4	TGTGCCAGCAGACTAGACGCAACTAATGAAAAACTGTTTTTT	CASRLDATNEKLFF
TRBV20-1	.	.	TRBJ2-7	TGCAGTGCTAGAGATCTTAGTAGCGGATCTAACGAGCAGTACTTC	CSARDLSSGSNEQYF
TRBV5-6	.	many	TRBJ2-7	TGTGCCAGCAGCCCTCGGGGGAGGAACGAGCAGTACTTC	CASSPRGRNEQYF
TRBV13	.	many	TRBJ2-5	TGTGCCAGCAGCACCGACATCCAAGAGACCCAGTACTTC	CASSTDIQETQYF
TRBV7-9	TRBD1	few	TRBJ2-7	TGTGCCAGCAGCTTGACAGGGGGCTCCTCCTACGAGCAGTACTTC	CASSLTGGSSYEQYF
TRBV7-2	.	many	TRBJ1-1	TGTGCCAGCAGCTTAGAACAGGGAAAAACTTTCTTT	CASSLEQGKTFF
TRBV7-2	.	few	TRBJ1-5	TGTGCCAGCAGCTCCGACGGTGTGCCAAATCAGCCCCAGCATTTT	CASSSDGVPNQPQHF
TRBV7-2	TRBD2	.	TRBJ2-7	TGTGCCAGCAGCTCGAGTAGCGGGGTTATCGAGCAGTACTTC	CASSSSSGVIEQYF
TRBV29-1	.	many	TRBJ1-4	TGCAGCGTTGGGTCAGGGCGAGAAAAACTGTTTTTT	CSVGSGREKLFF
TRBV5-1	TRBD1	few	TRBJ2-5	TGCGCCAGCAGCGCTGACAGGGTTCAGCAAGAGACCCAGTACTTC	CASSADRVQQETQYF
TRBV20-1	.	many	TRBJ1-1	TGCAGTGCTAGAGATAAGTCGGTCACTGAAGCTTTCTTT	CSARDKSVTEAFF
TRBV4-3	.	.	TRBJ1-1	TGCGCCAGCAGCCAAGATCGTAGGGTGGTTCACACTGAAGCTTTCTTT	CASSQDRRVVHTEAFF
TRBV20-1	.	few	TRBJ2-2	TGCAGTGCCACCCGGCAGGGCGGGTCCGGGGAGCTGTTTTTT	CSATRQGGSGELFF
TRBV7-2	.	few	TRBJ1-6	TGTGCCAGCAGCTTAGCCCGGGACCCCCGGGTGGGGTCCCTCCACTTT	CASSLARDPRVGSLHF
TRBV28	TRBD1	few	TRBJ2-3	TGTGCCAGCAGTCCTGCGTCCGGCCGGGACAGGGAACGCACAGATACGCAGTATTTT	CASSPASGRDRERTDTQYF
TRBV27	TRBD1	.	TRBJ1-2	TGTGCCAGCAGACCGACAGGGGACTATGGCTACACCTTC	CASRPTGDYGYTF
TRBV20-1	.	.	TRBJ1-1	TGCAGTGCTAGGGGACGCCCCGAGGCTTTCTTT	CSARGRPEAFF